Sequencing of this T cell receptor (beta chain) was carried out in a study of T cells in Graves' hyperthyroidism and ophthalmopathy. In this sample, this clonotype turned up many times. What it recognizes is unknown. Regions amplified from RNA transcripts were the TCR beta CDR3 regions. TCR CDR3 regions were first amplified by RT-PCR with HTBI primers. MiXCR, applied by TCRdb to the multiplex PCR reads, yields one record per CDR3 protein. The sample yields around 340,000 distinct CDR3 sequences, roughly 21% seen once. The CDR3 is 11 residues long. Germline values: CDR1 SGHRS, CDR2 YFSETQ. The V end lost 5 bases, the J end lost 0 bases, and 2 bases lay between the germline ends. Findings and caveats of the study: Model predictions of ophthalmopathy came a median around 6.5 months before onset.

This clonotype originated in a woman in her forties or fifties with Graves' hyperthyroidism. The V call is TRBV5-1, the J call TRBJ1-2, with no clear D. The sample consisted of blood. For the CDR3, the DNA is TGCGCCAGCAGAGCTAACTATGGCTACACCTTC. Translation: CASRANYGYTF.